This TCR beta chain is from a study of radiotherapy plus CTLA-4 blockade in lung cancer. Study context: For approximately 17% of patients, objective responses occurred, and approximately 31% had disease control.

Study-level points and caveats: Response, reportedly, was best predicted by interferon-beta along with early blood T cell clone dynamics.

Germline CDR1 reads GTSNPN; CDR2 reads SVGIG (reference sequence). There are 14 residues in the CDR3. V lost 3 bases and J lost 5; bases outside the gene matches: 4. The table came from immunoSEQ multiplex PCR; TCRdb's copy has only in-frame clones and leaves some out. The sample lists about 60,000 clones, 77% seen once, with 3.5% to 4.5% in the top ten. Lung cancer patients with chemo-refractory metastatic non-small-cell disease were given focal radiation plus CTLA-4 blockade with ipilimumab. In regard to this clone: What it recognizes is unknown.

This sequence originates from a human donor with non-small cell lung cancer who had a partial response to radiotherapy plus ipilimumab. The input for sequencing was peripheral blood, taken from a patient treated with radiotherapy plus ipilimumab. This chain joins TRBV30 and TRBJ2-3, with TRBD2 matching over 11 bases. CDR3 DNA: TGTGCCTGGAGGCCGGGACTAGCGGAAGATACGCAGTATTTT. Its protein is CAWRPGLAEDTQYF.